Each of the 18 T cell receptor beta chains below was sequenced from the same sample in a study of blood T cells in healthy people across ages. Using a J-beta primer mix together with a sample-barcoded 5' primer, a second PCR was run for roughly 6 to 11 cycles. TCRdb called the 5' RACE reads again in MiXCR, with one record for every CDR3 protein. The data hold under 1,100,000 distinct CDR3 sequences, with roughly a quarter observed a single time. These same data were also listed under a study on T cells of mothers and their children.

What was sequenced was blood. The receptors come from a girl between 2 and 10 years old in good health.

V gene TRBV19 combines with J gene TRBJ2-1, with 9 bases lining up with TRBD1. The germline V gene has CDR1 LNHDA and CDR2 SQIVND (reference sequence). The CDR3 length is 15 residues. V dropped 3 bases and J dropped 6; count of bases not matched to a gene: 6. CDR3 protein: CASSIGTGFANEQFF. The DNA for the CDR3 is TGTGCCAGTAGTATCGGGACAGGGTTCGCCAATGAGCAGTTCTTC.

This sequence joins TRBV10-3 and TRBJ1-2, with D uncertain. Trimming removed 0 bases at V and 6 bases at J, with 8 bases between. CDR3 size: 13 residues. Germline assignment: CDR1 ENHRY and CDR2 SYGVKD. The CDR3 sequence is CAISESGGDGYTF. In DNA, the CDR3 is TGTGCCATCAGTGAGTCGGGCGGGGATGGCTACACCTTC.

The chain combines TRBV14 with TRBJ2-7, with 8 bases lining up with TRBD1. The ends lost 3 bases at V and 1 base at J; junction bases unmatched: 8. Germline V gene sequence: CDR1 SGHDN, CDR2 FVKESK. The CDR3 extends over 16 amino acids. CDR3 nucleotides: TGTGCCAGCAGCCATCAACAGGGGGATTTGTCCTACGAGCAGTACTTC. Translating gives CASSHQQGDLSYEQYF.

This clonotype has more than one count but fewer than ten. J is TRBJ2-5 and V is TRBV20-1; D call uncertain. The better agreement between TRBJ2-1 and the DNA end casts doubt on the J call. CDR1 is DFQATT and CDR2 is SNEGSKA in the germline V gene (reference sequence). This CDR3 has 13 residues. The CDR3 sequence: CSATGTVGNEQFF. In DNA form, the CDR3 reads TGCAGTGCTACTGGAACAGTGGGCAATGAGCAGTTCTTC.

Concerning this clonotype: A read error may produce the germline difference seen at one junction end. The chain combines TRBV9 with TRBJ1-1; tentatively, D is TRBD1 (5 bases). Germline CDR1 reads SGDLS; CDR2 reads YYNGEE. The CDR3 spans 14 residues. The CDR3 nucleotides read TGTGTCAGCAGCGTAGTCTTGGGGGGCACTGAAGCTTTCTTT. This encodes CVSSVVLGGTEAFF.

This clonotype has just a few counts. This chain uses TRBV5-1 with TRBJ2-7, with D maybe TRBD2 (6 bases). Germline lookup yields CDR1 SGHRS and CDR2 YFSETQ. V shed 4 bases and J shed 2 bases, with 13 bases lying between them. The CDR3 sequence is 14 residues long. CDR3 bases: TGCGCCAGCAGCCCGGTAGCGGTCCCCTACGAGCAGTACTTC. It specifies CASSPVAVPYEQYF. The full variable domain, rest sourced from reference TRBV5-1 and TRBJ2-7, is KAGVTQTPRYLIKTRGQQVTLSCSPISGHRSVSWYQQTPGQGLQFLFEYFSETQRNKGNFPGRFSGRQFSNSRSEMNVSTLELGDSALYLCASSPVAVPYEQYFGPGTRLTVT.

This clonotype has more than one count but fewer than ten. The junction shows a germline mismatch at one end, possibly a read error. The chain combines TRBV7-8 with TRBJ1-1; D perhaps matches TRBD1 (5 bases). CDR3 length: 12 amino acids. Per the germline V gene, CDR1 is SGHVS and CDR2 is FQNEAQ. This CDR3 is CASSWGRTETFF. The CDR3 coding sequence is TGTGCCAGCAGCTGGGGACGGACTGAAACTTTCTTT.

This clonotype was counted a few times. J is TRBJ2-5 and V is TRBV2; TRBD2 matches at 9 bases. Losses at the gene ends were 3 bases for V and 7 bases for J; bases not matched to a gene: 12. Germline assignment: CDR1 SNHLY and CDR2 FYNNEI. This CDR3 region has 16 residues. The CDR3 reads CASSDVSGGPSGTQYF. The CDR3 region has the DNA TGTGCCAGCAGTGATGTTAGCGGGGGACCCTCGGGGACCCAGTACTTC.

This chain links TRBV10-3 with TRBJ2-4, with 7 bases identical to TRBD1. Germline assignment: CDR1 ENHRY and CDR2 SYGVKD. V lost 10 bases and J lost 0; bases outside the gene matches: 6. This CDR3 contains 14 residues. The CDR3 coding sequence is TGTGCCACCACAGGGGATGTAGCCAAAAACATTCAGTACTTC. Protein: CATTGDVAKNIQYF.

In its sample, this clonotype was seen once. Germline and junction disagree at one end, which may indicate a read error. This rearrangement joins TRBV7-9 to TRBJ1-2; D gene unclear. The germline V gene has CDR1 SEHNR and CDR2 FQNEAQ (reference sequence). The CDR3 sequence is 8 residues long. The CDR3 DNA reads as TGCGCCAGCAGCTTGCTAAATTTC. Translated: CASSLLNF.

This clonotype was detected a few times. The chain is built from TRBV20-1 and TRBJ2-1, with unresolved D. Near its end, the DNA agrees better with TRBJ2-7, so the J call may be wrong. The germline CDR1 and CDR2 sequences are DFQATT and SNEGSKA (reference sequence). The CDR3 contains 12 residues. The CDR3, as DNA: TGCAGTCCCCGGTCGGAGAAATACGAGCAGTACTTC. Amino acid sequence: CSPRSEKYEQYF.

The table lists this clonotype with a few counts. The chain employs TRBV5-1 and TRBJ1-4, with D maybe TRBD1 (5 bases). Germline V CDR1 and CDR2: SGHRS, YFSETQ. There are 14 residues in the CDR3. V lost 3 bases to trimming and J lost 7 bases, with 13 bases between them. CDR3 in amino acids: CASSSQGGIEKLFF. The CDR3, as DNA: TGCGCCAGCAGCTCGCAGGGAGGGATTGAAAAACTGTTTTTT.

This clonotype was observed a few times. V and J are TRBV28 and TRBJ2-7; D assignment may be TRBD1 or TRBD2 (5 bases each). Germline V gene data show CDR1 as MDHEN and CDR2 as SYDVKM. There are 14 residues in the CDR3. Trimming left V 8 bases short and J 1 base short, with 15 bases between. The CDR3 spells CASQFVGTSYEQYF. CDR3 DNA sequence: TGTGCCAGCCAATTTGTAGGGACGTCCTACGAGCAGTACTTC.

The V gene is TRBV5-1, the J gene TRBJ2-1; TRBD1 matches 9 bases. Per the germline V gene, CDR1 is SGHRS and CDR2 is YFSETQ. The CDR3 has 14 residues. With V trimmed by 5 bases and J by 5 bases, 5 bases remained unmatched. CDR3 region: CASSADRGDNEQFF. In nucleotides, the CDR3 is TGCGCCAGCAGTGCGGACAGGGGAGACAATGAGCAGTTCTTC.

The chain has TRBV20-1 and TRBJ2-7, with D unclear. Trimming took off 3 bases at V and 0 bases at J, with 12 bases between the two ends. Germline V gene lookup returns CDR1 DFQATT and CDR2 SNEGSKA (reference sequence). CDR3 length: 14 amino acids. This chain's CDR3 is CSARAREASYEQYF. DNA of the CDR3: TGCAGTGCTAGGGCTAGAGAGGCCTCCTACGAGCAGTACTTC.

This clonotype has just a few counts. CDR3 sequence: CASSQETGELGYTF. The DNA for the CDR3 is TGCGCCAGCAGCCAAGAAACAGGAGAGCTTGGCTACACCTTC. The genes are TRBV4-3 and TRBJ1-2, with D possibly matching TRBD1 (5 bases). Germline V gene data show CDR1 as LGHNA and CDR2 as YSLEER. The CDR3 consists of 14 residues. V lost 0 bases to trimming and J lost 7 bases, with 12 bases between them.

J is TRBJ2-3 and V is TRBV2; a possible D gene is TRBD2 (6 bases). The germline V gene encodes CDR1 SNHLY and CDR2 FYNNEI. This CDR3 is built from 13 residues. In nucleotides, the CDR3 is TGTGCAAGTCAGCGGGCCCCCACAGATACGCAGTATTTT. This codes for CASQRAPTDTQYF.

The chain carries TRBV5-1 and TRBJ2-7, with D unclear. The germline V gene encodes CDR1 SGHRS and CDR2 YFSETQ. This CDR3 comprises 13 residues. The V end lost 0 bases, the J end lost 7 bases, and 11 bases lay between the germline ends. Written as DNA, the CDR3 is TGCGCCAGCAGCTTGGAGGCGATTGGAGAGCAGTACTTC. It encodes CASSLEAIGEQYF. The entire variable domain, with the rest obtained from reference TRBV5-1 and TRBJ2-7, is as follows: KAGVTQTPRYLIKTRGQQVTLSCSPISGHRSVSWYQQTPGQGLQFLFEYFSETQRNKGNFPGRFSGRQFSNSRSEMNVSTLELGDSALYLCASSLEAIGEQYFGPGTRLTVT.